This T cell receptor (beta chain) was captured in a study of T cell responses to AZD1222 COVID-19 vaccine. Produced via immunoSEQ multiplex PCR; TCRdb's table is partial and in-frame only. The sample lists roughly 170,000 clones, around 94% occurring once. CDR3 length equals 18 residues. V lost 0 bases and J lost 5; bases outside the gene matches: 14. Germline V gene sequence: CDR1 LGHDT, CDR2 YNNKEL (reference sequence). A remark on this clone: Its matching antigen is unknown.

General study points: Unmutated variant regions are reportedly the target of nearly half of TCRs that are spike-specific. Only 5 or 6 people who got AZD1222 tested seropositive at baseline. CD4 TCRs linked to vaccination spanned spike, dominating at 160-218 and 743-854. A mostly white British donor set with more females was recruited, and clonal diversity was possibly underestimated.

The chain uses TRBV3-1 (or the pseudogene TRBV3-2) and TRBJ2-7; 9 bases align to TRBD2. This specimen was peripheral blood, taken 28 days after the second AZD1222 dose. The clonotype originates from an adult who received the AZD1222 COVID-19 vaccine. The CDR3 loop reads CASSQDLVRVAGVHEQYF. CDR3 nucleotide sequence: TGTGCCAGCAGCCAAGATCTCGTCCGAGTAGCGGGAGTCCACGAGCAGTACTTC.